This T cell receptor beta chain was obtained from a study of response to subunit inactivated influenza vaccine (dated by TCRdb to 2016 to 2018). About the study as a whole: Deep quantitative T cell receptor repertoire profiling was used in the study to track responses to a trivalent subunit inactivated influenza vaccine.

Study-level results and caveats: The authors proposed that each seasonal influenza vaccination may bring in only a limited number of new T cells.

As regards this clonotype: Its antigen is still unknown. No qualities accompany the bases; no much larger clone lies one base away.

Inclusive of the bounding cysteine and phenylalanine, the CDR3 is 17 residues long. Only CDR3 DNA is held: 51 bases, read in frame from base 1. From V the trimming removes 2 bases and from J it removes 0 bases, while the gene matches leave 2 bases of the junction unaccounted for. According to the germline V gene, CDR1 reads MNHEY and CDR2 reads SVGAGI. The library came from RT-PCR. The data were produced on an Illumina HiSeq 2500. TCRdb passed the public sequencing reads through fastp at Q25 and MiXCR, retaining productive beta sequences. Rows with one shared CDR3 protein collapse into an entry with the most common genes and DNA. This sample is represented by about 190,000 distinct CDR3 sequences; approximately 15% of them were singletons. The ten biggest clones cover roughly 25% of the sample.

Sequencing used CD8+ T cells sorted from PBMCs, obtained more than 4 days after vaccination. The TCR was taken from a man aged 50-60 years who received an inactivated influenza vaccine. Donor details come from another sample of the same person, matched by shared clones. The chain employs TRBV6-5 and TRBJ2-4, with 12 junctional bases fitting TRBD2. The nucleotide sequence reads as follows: TGTGCCAGCAGTTACACGGGACTAGCGGGAGCCAAAAACATTCAGTACTTC. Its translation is CASSYTGLAGAKNIQYF.